This record concerns one TCR beta chain sequence. Its antigen remains unidentified. Unmatched junction bases numbered 5, after V lost 6 bases and J lost 2 bases. The CDR3 length is 16 residues. The germline CDR1 and CDR2 sequences are MDHEN and SYDVKM. Sequenced by immunoSEQ multiplex PCR; TCRdb stores in-frame clones only, minus some. The repertoire holds 600,000 or so clones, about 95% seen once, with about 0.11% in the top ten. The data were obtained in a study of shared clonotypes between healthy human individuals. Notes on the study in general: Only blood was sampled; tissue repertoires likely differ.

Naive CD8 cells lacked CD45RO and underwent positive selection for CCR7, leaving out terminally differentiated effector memory CD45RA+ cells. The sequencing input was naive CD8+ T cells sorted from blood. The chain uses TRBV28 and TRBJ2-3; 13 positions match TRBD2. The clonotype was recovered from a woman aged 25-40 years in good health. In DNA form, the CDR3 reads TGTGCCAGCAGAAAACTAGCGGGAGGGGTCACAGATACGCAGTATTTT. Translated, it gives CASRKLAGGVTDTQYF.